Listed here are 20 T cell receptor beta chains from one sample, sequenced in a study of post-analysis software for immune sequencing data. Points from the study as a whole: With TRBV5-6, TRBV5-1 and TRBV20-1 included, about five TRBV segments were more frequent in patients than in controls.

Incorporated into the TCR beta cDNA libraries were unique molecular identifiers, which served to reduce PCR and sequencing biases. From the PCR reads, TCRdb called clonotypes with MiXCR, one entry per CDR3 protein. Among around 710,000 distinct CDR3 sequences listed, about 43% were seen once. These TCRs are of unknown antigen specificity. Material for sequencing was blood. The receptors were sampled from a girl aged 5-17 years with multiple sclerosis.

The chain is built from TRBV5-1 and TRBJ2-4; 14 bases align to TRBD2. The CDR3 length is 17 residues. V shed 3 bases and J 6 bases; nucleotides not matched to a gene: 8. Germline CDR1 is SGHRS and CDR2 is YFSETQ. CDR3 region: CASSWGTSGSKGNIQYF. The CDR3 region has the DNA TGCGCCAGCAGCTGGGGGACTAGCGGGAGTAAGGGAAACATTCAGTACTTC.

CDR3 protein: CATLPGSSHNSPLHF. CDR3 DNA sequence: TGTGCCACCCTCCCAGGGTCCTCACATAATTCACCCCTCCACTTT. The genes are TRBV28 and TRBJ1-6, with D perhaps TRBD1 (5 bases). The CDR3 totals 15 residues. CDR1 and CDR2 (germline): MDHEN, SYDVKM. Trimming stripped 10 bases from V and 5 bases from J, with 18 bases between.

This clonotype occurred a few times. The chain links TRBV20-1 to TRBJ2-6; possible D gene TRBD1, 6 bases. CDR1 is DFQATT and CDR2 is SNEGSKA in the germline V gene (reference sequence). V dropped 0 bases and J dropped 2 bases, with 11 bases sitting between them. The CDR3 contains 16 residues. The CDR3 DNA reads TGCAGTGCTAGAGACAGGGGATCAGCTGGGGCCAACGTCCTGACTTTC. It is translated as CSARDRGSAGANVLTF.

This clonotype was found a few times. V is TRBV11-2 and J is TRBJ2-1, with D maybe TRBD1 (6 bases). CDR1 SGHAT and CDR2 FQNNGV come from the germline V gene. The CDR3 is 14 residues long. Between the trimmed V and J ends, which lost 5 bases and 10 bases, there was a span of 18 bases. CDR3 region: CASSLTRGQREQFF. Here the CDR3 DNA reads TGTGCCAGCAGCCTGACCAGGGGTCAGAGGGAGCAGTTCTTC.

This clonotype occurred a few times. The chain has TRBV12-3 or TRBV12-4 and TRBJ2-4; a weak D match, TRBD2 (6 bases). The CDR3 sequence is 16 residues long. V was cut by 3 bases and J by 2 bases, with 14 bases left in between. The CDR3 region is CASSFLGGGSKNIQYF. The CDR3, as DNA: TGTGCCAGCAGTTTTTTGGGCGGAGGGTCCAAAAACATTCAGTACTTC.

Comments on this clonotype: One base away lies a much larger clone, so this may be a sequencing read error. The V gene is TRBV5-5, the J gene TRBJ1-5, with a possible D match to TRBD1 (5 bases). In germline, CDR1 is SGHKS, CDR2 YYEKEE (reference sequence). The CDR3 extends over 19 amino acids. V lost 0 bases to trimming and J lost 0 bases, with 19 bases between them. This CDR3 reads CASSLDLGPGGYSNQPQHF. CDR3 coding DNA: TGTGCCAGCAGCTTGGATTTGGGACCGGGAGGGTATAGCAATCAGCCCCAGCATTTT. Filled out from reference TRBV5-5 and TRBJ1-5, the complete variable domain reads DAGVTQSPTHLIKTRGQQVTLRCSPISGHKSVSWYQQVLGQGPQFIFQYYEKEERGRGNFPDRFSARQFPNYSSELNVNALLLGDSALYLCASSLDLGPGGYSNQPQHFGDGTRLSIL.

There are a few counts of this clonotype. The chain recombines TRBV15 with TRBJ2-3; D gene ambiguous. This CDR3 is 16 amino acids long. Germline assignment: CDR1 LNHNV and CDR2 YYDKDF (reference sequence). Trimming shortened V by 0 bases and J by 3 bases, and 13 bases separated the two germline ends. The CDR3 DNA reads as TGTGCCACCAGCAGAGATCCTGACATGAGGACAGATACGCAGTATTTT. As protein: CATSRDPDMRTDTQYF.

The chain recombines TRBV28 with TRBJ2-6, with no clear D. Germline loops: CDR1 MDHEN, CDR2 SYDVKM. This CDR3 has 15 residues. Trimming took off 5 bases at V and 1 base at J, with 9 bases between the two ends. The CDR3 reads CASSALRSGANVLTF. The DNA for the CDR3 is TGTGCCAGCAGTGCCCTACGGTCTGGGGCCAACGTCCTGACTTTC.

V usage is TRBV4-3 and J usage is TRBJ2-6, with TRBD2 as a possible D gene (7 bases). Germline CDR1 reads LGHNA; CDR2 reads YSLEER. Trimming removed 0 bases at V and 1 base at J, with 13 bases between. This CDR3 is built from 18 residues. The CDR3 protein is CASSQEPGGVSGANVLTF. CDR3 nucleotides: TGCGCCAGCAGCCAAGAGCCGGGGGGCGTTTCTGGGGCCAACGTCCTGACTTTC.

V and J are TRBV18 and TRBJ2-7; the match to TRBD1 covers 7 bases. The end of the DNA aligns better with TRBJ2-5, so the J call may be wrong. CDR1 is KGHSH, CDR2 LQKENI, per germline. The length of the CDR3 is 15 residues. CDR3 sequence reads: CASAKDRDSSETQYF. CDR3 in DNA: TGTGCCAGCGCCAAAGACCGGGACAGCTCAGAGACCCAGTACTTC.

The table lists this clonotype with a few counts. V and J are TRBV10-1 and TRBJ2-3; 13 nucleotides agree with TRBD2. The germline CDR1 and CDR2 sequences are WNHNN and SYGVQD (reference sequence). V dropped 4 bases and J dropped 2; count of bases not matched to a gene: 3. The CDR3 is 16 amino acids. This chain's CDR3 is CASSGLAGGNTDTQYF. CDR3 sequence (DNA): TGCGCCAGCAGTGGACTAGCGGGAGGCAACACAGATACGCAGTATTTT.

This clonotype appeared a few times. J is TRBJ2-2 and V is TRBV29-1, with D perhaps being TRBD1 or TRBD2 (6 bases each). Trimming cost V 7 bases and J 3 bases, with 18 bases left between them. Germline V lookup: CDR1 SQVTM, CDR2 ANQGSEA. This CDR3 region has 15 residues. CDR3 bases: TGCAGCGCCAAGCCAGAGGGGGGTGACACCGGGGAGCTGTTTTTT. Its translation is CSAKPEGGDTGELFF.

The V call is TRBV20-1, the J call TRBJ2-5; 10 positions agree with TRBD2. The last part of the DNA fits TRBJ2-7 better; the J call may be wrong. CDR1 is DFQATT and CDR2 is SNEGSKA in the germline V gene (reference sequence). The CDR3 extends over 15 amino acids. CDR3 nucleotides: TGCAGTGCTAAACCCACGGGACTAGCGTTCCACGAGCAGTACTTC. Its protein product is CSAKPTGLAFHEQYF.

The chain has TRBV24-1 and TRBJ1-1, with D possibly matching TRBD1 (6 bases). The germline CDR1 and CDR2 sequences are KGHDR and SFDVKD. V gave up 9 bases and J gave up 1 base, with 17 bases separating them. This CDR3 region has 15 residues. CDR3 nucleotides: TGTGCCACCCTTGACAGGAGAGTGGAGAACACTGAAGCTTTCTTT. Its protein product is CATLDRRVENTEAFF.

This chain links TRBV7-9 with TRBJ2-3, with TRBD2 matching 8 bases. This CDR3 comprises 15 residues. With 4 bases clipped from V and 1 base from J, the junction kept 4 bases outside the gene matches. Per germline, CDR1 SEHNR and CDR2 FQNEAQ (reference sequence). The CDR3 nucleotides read TGTGCCAGCAGCTGGCGGCGGGAGGGCACAGATACGCAGTATTTT. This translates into CASSWRREGTDTQYF.

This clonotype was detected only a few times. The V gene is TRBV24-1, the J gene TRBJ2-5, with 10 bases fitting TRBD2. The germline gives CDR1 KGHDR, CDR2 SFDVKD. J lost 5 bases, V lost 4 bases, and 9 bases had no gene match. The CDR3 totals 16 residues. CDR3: CATSDLAGVVWETQYF. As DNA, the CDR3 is TGTGCCACCAGTGACCTAGCGGGAGTTGTTTGGGAGACCCAGTACTTC.

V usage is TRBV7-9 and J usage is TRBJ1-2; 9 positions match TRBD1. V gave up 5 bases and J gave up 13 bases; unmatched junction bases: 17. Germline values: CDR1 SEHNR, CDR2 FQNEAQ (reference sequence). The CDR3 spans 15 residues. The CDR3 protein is CASSPGSTGGSPSTF. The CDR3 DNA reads TGTGCCAGCAGCCCAGGTTCAACAGGGGGCTCCCCTAGCACCTTC.

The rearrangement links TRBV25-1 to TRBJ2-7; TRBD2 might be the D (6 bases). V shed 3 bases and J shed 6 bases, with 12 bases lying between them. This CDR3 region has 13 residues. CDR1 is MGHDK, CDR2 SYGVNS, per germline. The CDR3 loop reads CASSDWSAGEQYF. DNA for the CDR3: TGTGCCAGCAGTGATTGGTCAGCGGGCGAGCAGTACTTC.

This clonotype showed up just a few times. The CDR3 sequence is CASSQDRRGRVEQYF. The CDR3 DNA sequence: TGCGCCAGCAGCCAAGATCGCAGGGGGCGCGTCGAGCAGTACTTC. The rearrangement uses TRBV4-3 and TRBJ2-7; 8 bases line up with TRBD1. The germline V gene has CDR1 LGHNA and CDR2 YSLEER. Trimming cost V 0 bases and J 6 bases; bases outside gene matches: 7. CDR3 size: 15 residues.

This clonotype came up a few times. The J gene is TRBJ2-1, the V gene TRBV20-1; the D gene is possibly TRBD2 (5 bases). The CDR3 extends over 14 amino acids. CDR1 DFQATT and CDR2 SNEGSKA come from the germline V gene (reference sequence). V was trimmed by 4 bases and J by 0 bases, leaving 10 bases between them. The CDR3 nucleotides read TGCAGTGCTATCGGGGAGATCTCCTACAATGAGCAGTTCTTC. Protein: CSAIGEISYNEQFF.